This TCR beta chain was sequenced in a study of OX40 agonist ivuxolimab in advanced cancers. The study's findings and limits: Partial responders treated at 0.1-3.0 mg/kg exhibited clonal expansion among the lowest measured. At 0.1 to 3.0 mg/kg and by week 6, clonal expansion occurred in CD4+ and CD8+ blood T cells.

Sampled blood was obtained at baseline, cycle 4 day 1, and cycle 7 day 1. The V gene's germline CDR1 is MNHEY and CDR2 SMNVEV (reference sequence). The CDR3 contains 14 residues. V lost 6 bases, J lost 3 bases, and 5 bases stayed unmatched. The data were produced by immunoSEQ multiplex PCR, yet TCRdb's version contains in-frame clones alone and is incomplete. The data show nearly 65,000 clones, with about nine tenths seen just once and approximately 3.9% held by the top ten. Details on this clone: The antigen remains unidentified.

The TCR originated in an adult with an advanced solid tumor such as melanoma, head and neck, liver or kidney cancer. The sample in question was CD4+ or CD8+ T cells sorted from blood, obtained in a trial of the OX40 agonist ivuxolimab. The J gene is TRBJ2-7, the V gene TRBV27, with TRBD2 matching over 10 bases. CDR3 coding DNA: TGTGCCAGCAGAGGGACTAGCGCCGACTACGAGCAGTACTTC. It encodes CASRGTSADYEQYF.